This T cell receptor beta chain was sequenced in a study of regulatory T cells in long-lasting Graves disease. On the study more broadly: Those Graves' patients who were newly diagnosed had been on antithyroid drugs under 3 months.

According to the study, TCR beta libraries were built with iRepertoire HTBI primers and CDR3-region Arm-PCR. TCRdb independently ran MiXCR on the multiplex PCR reads; one entry per CDR3 protein. The sample holds under 300,000 distinct CDR3 sequences, about a sixth seen once. This clonotype was observed at least ten times. Its antigen is currently unknown. Specified time point: newly diagnosed GD, antithyroid drugs for less than 3 months. After RNA was extracted from PBMCs, the TCR library was made from it. Doctors identified Graves' disease using the American Thyroid Association guidelines. Xi'an, China, was home to the endocrinology department that provided patients. General study points: It was in persistent disease that TRBV28, TRBJ1-2 and TRBJ2-5 were favored.

Germline V CDR1 and CDR2: MNHEY, SMNVEV (reference sequence). CDR3 length equals 14 residues. Deletions cut 6 bases from V and 3 bases from J, with 14 bases between. The sample consisted of peripheral blood mononuclear cells (PBMCs), taken at new diagnosis, from a patient treated with antithyroid drugs. This receptor was identified in a female donor with Graves disease. The chain is built from TRBV27 and TRBJ1-1; D call uncertain. The CDR3 DNA sequence: TGTGCCAGCAGACCCACAGAACCGGACACTGAAGCTTTCTTT. It yields the protein CASRPTEPDTEAFF.